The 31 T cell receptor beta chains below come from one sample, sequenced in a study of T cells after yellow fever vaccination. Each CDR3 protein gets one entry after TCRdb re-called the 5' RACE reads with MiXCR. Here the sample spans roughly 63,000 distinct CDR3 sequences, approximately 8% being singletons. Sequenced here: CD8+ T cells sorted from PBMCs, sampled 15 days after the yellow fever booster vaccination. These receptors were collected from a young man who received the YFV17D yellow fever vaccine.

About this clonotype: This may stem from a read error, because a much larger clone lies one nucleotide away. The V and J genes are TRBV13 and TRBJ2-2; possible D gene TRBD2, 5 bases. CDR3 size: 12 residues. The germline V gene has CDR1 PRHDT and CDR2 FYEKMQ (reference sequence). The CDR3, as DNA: TGTGCCAGCAGCCCTGGTCCCGGGGTGCTGTTTTTT. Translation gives CASSPGPGVLFF.

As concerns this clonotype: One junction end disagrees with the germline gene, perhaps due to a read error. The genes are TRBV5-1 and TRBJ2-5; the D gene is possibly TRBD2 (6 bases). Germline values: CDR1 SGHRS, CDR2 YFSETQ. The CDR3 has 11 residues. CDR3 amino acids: CASSSRETQNF. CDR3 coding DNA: TGCGCCAGCAGCTCCCGGGAGACCCAGAACTTC.

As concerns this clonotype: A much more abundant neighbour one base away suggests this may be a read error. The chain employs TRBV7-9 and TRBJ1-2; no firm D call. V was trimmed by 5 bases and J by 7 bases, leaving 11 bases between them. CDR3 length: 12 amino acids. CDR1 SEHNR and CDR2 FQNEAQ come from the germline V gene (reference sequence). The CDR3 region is CASSGSGCGYTF. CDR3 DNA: TGTGCCAGCAGCGGTAGCGGCTGTGGCTACACCTTC.

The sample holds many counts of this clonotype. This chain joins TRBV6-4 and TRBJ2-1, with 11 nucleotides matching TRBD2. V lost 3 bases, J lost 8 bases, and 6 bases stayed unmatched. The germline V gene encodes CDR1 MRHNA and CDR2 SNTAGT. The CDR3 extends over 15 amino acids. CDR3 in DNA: TGTGCCAGCAGTGAGCGTCTAGCGGGAGGATATGAGCAGTTCTTC. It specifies CASSERLAGGYEQFF.

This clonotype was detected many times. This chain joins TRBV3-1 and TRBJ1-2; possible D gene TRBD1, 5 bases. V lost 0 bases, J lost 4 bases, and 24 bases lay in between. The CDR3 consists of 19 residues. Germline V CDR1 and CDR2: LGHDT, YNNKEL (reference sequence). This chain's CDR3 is CASSQEGGRSFVRGYGYTF. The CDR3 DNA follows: TGTGCCAGCAGCCAAGAGGGTGGACGGTCCTTTGTAAGGGGCTATGGCTACACCTTC.

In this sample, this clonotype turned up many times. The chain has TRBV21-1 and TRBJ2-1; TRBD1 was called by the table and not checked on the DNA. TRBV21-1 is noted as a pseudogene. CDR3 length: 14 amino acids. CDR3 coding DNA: TGTGCCAGCAGCAAAGAACCAGGGTTCGATGAGCAGTTCTTC. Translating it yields CASSKEPGFDEQFF.

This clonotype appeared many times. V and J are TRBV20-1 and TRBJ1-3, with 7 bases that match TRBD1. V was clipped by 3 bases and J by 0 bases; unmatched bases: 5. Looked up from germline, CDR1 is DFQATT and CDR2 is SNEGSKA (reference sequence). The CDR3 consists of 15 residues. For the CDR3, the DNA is TGCAGTGCTAGGGTGACAGGGACCTCTGGAAACACCATATATTTT. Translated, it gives CSARVTGTSGNTIYF.

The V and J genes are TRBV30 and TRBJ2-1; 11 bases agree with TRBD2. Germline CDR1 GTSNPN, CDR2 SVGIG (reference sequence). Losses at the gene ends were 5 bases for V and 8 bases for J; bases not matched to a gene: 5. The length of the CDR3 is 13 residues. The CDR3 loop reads CAWGQGLADEQFF. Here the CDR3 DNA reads TGTGCCTGGGGCCAGGGACTAGCGGATGAGCAGTTCTTC.

The CDR3 protein is CASSVGLLISGRAGTDTQYF. The CDR3, as DNA: TGTGCCAGCAGCGTGGGACTCCTGATTAGCGGGAGGGCGGGCACAGATACGCAGTATTTT. The genes are TRBV4-2 and TRBJ2-3; 11 nucleotides line up with TRBD2. From germline, CDR1 is LGHNA and CDR2 YNFKEQ. This CDR3 has 20 residues. With 5 bases clipped from V and 1 base from J, the junction kept 17 bases outside the gene matches.

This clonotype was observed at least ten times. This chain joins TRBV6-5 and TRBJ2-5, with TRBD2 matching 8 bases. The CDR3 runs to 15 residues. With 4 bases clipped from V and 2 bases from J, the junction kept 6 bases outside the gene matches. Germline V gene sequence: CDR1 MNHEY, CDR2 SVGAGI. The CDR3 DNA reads TGTGCCAGCAGTTCCTCTAGCGGGCCACAAGAGACCCAGTACTTC. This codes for CASSSSSGPQETQYF.

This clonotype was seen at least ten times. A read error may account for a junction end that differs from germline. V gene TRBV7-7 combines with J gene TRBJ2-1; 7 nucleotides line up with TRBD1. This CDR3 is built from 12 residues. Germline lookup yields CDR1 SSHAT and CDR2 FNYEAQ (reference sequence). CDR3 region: CASSLAGGEQFF. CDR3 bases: TGTGCTAGCAGCTTAGCAGGGGGTGAGCAGTTCTTC.

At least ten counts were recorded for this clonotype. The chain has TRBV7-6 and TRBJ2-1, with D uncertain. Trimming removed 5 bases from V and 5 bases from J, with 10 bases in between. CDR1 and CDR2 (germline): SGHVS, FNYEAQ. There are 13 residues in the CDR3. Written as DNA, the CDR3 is TGTGCCAGCAGCAATGGTGGGAACAATGAGCAGTTCTTC. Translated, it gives CASSNGGNNEQFF.

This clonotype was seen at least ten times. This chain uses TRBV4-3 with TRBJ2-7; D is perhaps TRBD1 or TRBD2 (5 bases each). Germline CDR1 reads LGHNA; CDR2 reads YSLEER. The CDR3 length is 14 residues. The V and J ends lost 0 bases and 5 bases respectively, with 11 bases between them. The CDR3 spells CASSQEAGTHEQYF. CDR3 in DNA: TGCGCCAGCAGCCAAGAGGCAGGGACCCACGAGCAGTACTTC.

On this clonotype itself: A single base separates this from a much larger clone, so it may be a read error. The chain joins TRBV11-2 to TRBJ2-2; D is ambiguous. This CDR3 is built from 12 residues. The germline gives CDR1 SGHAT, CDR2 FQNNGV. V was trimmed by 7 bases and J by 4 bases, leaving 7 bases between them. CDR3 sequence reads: CASIRGTGELFF. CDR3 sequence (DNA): TGTGCCAGCATACGCGGCACCGGGGAGCTGTTTTTT.

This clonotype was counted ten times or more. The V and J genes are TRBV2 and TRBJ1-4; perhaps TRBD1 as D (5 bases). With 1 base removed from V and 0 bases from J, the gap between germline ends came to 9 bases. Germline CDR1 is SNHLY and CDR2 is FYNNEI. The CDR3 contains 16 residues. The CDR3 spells CASSEGQRATNEKLFF. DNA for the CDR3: TGTGCCAGCAGTGAAGGACAGAGAGCAACTAATGAAAAACTGTTTTTT.

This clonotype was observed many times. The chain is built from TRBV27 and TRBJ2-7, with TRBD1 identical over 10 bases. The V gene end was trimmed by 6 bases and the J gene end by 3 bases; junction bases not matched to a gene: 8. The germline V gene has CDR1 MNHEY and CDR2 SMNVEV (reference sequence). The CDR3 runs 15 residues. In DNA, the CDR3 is TGTGCCAGCAGACTTGACAGGGGGCCCGGCTACGAGCAGTACTTC. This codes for CASRLDRGPGYEQYF.

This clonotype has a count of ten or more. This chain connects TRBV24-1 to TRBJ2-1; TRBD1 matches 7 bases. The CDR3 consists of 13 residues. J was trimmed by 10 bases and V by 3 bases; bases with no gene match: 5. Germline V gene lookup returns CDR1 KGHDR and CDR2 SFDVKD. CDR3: CATSDTLRGEQFF. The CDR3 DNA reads TGTGCCACCAGTGATACCCTCAGGGGGGAGCAGTTCTTC.

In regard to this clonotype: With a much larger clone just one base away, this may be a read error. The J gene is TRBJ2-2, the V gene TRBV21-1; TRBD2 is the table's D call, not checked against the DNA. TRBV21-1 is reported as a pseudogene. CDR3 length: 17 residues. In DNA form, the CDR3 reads TGTGCCAGCAGCGCCCTCGGTGCCAGCACCTACACCGGGGAGCTGTTTTTT. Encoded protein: CASSALGASTYTGELFF.

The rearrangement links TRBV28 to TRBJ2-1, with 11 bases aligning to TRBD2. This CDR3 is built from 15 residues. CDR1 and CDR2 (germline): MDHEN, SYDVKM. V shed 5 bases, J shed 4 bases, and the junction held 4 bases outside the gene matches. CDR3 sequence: CASSPGLAVYNEQFF. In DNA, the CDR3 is TGTGCCAGCAGTCCGGGACTAGCGGTATACAATGAGCAGTTCTTC.

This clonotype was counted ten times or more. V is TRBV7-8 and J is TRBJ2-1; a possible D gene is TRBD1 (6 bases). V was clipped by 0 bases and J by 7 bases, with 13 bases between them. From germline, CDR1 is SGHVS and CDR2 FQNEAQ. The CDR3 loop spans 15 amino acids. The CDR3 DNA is TGTGCCAGCAGCTTAGCGGGACAAAGGGGGAATGAGCAGTTCTTC. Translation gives CASSLAGQRGNEQFF. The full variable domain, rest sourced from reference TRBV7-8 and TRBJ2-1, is GAGVSQSPRYKVAKRGQDVALRCDPISGHVSLFWYQQALGQGPEFLTYFQNEAQLDKSGLPSDRFFAERPEGSVSTLKIQRTQQEDSAVYLCASSLAGQRGNEQFFGPGTRLTVL.

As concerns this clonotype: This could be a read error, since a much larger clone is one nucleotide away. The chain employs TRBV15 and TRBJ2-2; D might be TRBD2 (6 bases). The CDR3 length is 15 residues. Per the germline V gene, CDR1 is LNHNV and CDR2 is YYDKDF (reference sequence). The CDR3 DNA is TGTGCCACCAGCAGTGGCAGGGAGGACACCGGGGAGCTGATTTTT. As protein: CATSSGREDTGELIF.

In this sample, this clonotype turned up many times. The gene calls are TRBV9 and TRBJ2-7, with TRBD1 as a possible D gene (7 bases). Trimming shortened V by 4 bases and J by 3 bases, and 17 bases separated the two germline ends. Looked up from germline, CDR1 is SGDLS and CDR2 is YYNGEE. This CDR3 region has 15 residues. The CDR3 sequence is CASSLTGRGNYEQYF. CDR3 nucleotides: TGTGCCAGCAGCCTGACAGGGCGGGGAAACTACGAGCAGTACTTC. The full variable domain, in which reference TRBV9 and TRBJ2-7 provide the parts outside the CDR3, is DSGVTQTPKHLITATGQRVTLRCSPRSGDLSVYWYQQSLDQGLQFLIQYYNGEERAKGNILERFSAQQFPDLHSELNLSSLELGDSALYFCASSLTGRGNYEQYFGPGTRLTVT.

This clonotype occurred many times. The CDR3 nucleotides are TGTGCCACCAGCAGGCCGGGACTAGCCAACGAGCAGTACTTC. It codes for CATSRPGLANEQYF. The rearrangement joins TRBV15 to TRBJ2-7, with 9 bases matching TRBD2. In germline, CDR1 is LNHNV, CDR2 YYDKDF (reference sequence). The CDR3 has 14 amino acids. The V segment lost 3 bases and the J segment 5 bases; nucleotides outside the gene matches: 5.

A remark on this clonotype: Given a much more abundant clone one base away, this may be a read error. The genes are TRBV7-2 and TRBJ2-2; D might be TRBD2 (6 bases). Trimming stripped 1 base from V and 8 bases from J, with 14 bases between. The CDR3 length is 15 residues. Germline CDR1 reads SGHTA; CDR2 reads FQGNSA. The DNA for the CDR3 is TGTGCCAGCAGCTTAGTGCTAATGGGGGGTGGGGAGCTGTTTTTT. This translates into CASSLVLMGGGELFF.

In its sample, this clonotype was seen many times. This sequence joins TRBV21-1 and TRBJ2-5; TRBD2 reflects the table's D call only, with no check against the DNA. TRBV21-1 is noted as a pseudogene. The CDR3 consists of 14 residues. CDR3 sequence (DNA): TGTGCCAGCAGCAACTGGCGGGAGATCGAGACCCAGTACTTC. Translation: CASSNWREIETQYF.

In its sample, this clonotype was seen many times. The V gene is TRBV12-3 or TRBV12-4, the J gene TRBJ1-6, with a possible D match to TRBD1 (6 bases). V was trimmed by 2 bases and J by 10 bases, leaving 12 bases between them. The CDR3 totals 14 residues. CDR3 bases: TGTGCCAGCAGTTTAACAGGGTGGGGGTCACCCCTCCACTTT. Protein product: CASSLTGWGSPLHF.

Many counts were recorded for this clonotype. CDR3 in amino acids: CASYPVTGSTDTQYF. The CDR3 coding sequence is TGCGCCAGCTACCCCGTGACAGGGTCGACAGATACGCAGTATTTT. The rearrangement links TRBV5-1 to TRBJ2-3; 7 bases map to TRBD1. Germline V gene lookup returns CDR1 SGHRS and CDR2 YFSETQ. The CDR3 is made up of 15 amino acids. Trimming took 7 bases from V and 3 from J; bases not matched to a gene: 11.

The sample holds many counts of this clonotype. For the CDR3, the DNA is TGTGCCAGCAGCCAGGGGACTAGCGGGAGTTACGAGCAGTACTTC. Translating it yields CASSQGTSGSYEQYF. J is TRBJ2-7 and V is TRBV5-6; 14 nucleotides align to TRBD2. The CDR3 runs 15 residues. V shed 4 bases, J shed 4 bases, and the junction held 4 bases outside the gene matches. Germline loops: CDR1 SGHDT, CDR2 YYEEEE.

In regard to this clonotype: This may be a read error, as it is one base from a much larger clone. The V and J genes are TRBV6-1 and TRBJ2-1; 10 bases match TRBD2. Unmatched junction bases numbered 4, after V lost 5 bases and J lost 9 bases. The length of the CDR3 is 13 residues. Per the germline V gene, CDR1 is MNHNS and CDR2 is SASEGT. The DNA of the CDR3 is TGTGCCAGCAGTCGGACTAGCGGATCTGAGCAGTTCTTC. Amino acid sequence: CASSRTSGSEQFF.

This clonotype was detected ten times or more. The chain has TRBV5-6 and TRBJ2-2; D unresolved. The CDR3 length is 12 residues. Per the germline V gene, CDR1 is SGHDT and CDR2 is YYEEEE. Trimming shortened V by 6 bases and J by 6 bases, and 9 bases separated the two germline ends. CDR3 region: CASTETAGELFF. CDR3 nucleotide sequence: TGTGCCAGCACTGAGACCGCCGGGGAGCTGTTTTTT. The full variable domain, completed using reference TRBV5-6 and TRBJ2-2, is DAGVTQSPTHLIKTRGQQVTLRCSPKSGHDTVSWYQQALGQGPQFIFQYYEEEERQRGNFPDRFSGHQFPNYSSELNVNALLLGDSALYLCASTETAGELFFGEGSRLTVL.

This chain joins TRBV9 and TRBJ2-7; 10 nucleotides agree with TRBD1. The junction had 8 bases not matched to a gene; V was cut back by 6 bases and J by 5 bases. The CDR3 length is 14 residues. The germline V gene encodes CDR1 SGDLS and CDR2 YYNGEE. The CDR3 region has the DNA TGTGCCAGCACCGAGACAGGGGGCGGGGACGAGCAGTACTTC. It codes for CASTETGGGDEQYF.